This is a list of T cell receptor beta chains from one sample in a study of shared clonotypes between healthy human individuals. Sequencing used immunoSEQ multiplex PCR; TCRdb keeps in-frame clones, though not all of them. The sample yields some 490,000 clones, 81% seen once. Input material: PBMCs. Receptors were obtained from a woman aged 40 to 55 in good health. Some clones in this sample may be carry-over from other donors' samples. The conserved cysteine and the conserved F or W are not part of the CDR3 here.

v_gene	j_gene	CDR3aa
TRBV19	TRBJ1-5	ASSMGGAGNQPQH
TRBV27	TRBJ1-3	ASSPEWEIRGNTIY
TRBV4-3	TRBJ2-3	ASSQDPPGREGGDTQY
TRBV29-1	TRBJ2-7	SALDRTGDYEQY
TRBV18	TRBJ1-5	ASSPADRGRNQPQH
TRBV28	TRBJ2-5	ASSLWLGSQETQY
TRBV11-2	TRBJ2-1	ASSLDRGQGEQF
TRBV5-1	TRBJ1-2	ASSPTPNYGYT
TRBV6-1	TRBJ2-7	ASSDPGLAFTYEQY
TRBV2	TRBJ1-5	ASSEAGQKNQPQH
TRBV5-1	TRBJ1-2	ASSLGVSNYGYT
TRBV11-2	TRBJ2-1	ASRKGGDEQF
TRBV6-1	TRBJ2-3	ATRLSNGADTQY
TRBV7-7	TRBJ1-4	ASSAGVGEELS
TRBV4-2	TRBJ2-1	ASSQGVAGNNEQF
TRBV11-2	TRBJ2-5	ASSIGTARQETQY
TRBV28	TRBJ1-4	ASSDTATNEKLF
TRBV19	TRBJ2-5	ASSGLDEETQY
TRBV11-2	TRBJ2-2	ASSPRLVRTGELF
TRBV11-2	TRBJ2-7	ASSPSGGPYEQY
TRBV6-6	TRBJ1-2	ASSYSQLNYGYT
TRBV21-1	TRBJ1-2	ASSRWTGNNYGYT
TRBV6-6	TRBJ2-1	ASSYQLNEQF
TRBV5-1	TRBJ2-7	ASSTTSGTGGDYEQY